Sequencing of this T cell receptor (beta chain) was carried out in a study of identical twins. Broader study findings: Within cord blood, abundant beta clonotypes carried fewer insertions, but memory repertoires showed no such trend. For out-of-frame beta sequences, excess twin sharing was weaker.

A word on this clonotype: Its antigen remains unknown.

One entry per CDR3 protein, called by TCRdb with MiXCR from the 5' RACE reads. Among around 340,000 distinct CDR3 sequences listed, around an eighth were seen once. The same specimen was also included in a second study, on yellow fever vaccine responses in identical twins. Per that paper: Twins reportedly showed a vaccine T cell response that seemed partly convergent and partly personalized.

The sequencing input was CD8+ T cells sorted from blood. The source of this sequence is a young woman in good health.

Written as DNA, the CDR3 is TGTGCCAGCAGCTTAAACAGGGAGACTGAAGCTTTCTTT. Protein: CASSLNRETEAFF. The chain combines TRBV7-9 with TRBJ1-1; possible D gene TRBD1, 6 bases. V lost 2 bases to trimming and J lost 5 bases, with 9 bases between them. The CDR3 runs to 13 residues. Germline CDR1 is SEHNR and CDR2 is FQNEAQ (reference sequence).